This TCR beta chain was retrieved from a study of control samples from healthy donors and cancer patients. TCRdb's table, derived via immunoSEQ multiplex PCR, lists solely in-frame clones and lacks some. The data show fewer than 200,000 clones, roughly 92% seen once. Looked up from germline, CDR1 is LNHDA and CDR2 is SQIVND (reference sequence). There are 14 residues in the CDR3. V was trimmed by 6 bases and J by 0 bases, leaving 12 bases between them. This sequence originates from a man between 25 and 39 years old in good health. This sequence joins TRBV19 and TRBJ2-7; tentative D call: TRBD1 (5 bases). Sequenced sample: blood. CDR3 nucleotides: TGTGCCAGTAGCGACAGAGAGAGCTCCTACGAGCAGTACTTC. Amino acids: CASSDRESSYEQYF.